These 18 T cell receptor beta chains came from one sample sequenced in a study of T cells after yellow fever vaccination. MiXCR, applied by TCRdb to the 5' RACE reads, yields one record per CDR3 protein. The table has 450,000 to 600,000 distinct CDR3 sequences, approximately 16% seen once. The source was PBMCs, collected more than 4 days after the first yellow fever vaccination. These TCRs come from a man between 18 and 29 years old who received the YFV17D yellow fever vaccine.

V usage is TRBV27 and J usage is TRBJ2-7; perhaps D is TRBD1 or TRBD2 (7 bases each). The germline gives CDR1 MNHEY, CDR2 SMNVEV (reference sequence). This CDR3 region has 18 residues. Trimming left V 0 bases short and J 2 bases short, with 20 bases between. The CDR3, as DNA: TGTGCCAGCAGTTTATCGGGAGGGGGCCCAGTAATGCCCTACGAGCAGTACTTC. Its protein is CASSLSGGGPVMPYEQYF.

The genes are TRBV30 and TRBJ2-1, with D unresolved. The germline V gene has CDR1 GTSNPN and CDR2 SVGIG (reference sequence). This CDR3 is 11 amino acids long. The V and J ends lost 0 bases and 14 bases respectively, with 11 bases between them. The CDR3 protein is CAWSVGLGKFF. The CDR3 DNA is TGTGCCTGGAGTGTTGGTCTAGGGAAGTTCTTC. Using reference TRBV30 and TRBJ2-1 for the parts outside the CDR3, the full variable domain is SQTIHQWPATLVQPVGSPLSLECTVEGTSNPNLYWYRQAAGRGLQLLFYSVGIGQISSEVPQNLSASRPQDRQFILSSKKLLLSDSGFYLCAWSVGLGKFFGPGTRLTVL.

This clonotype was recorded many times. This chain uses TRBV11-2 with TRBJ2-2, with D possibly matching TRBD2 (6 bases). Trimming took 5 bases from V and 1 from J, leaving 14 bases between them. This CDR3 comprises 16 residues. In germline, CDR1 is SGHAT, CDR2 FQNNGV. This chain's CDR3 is CASSPRLDMNTGELFF. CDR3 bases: TGTGCCAGCAGCCCCCGACTAGACATGAACACCGGGGAGCTGTTTTTT. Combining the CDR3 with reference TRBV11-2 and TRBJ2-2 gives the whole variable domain EAGVAQSPRYKIIEKRQSVAFWCNPISGHATLYWYQQILGQGPKLLIQFQNNGVVDDSQLPKDRFSAERLKGVDSTLKIQPAKLEDSAVYLCASSPRLDMNTGELFFGEGSRLTVL.

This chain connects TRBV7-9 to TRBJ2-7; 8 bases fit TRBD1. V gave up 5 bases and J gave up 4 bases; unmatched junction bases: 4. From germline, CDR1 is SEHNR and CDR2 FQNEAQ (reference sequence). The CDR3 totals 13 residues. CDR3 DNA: TGTGCCAGCAGCGCCACAGGGGGTTACGAGCAGTACGTC. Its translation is CASSATGGYEQYV.

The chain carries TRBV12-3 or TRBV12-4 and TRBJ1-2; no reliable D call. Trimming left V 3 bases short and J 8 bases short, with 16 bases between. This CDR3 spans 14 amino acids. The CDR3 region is CASSLVGPRRGYTF. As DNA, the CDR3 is TGTGCCAGCAGTTTGGTCGGGCCAAGAAGAGGCTACACCTTC.

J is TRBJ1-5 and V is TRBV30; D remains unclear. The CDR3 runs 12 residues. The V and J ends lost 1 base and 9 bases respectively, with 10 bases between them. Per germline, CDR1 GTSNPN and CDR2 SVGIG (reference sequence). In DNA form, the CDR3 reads TGTGCCTGGAGTGAGGGATCTCCGCCCCAGCATTTT. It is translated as CAWSEGSPPQHF.

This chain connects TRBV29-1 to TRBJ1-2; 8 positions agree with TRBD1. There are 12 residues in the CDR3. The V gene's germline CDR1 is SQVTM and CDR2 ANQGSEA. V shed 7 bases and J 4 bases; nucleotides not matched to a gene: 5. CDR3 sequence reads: CSARTGIYGYTF. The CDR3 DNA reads TGCAGCGCCCGGACAGGGATCTATGGCTACACCTTC.

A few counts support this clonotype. The CDR3 DNA reads TGTGCCAGCAGTTCCGGACAGGGCCACGAGCAGTACTTC. Protein product: CASSSGQGHEQYF. V gene TRBV12-3 or TRBV12-4 combines with J gene TRBJ2-7, with TRBD1 matching 8 bases. The CDR3 is 13 amino acids. Trimming took 4 bases from V and 5 from J; bases not matched to a gene: 4.

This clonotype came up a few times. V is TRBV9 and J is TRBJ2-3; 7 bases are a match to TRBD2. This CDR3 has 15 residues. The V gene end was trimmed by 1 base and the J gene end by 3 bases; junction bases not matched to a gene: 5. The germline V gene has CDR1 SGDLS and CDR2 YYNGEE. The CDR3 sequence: CASSVSAGVTDTQYF. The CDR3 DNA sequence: TGTGCCAGCAGCGTATCGGCGGGGGTGACAGATACGCAGTATTTT.

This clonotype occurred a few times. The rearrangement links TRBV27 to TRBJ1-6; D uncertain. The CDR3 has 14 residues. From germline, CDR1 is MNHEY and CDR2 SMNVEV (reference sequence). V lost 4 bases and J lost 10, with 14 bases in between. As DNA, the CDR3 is TGTGCCAGCAGTTATCGGGGTATTGTCTCACCCCTCCACTTT. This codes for CASSYRGIVSPLHF.

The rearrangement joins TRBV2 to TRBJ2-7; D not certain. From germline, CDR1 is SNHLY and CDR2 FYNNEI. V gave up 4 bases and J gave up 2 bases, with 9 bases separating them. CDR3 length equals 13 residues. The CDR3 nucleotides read TGTGCCAGCAGTGCTGGGGAAGCCTACGAGCAGTACGTC. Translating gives CASSAGEAYEQYV.

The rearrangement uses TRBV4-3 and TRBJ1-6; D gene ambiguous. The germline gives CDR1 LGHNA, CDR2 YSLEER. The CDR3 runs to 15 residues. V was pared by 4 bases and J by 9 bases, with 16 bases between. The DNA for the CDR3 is TGCGCCAGCAGCCTTTCAGCGACGGTCTCTTCACCCCTCCACTTT. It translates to CASSLSATVSSPLHF.

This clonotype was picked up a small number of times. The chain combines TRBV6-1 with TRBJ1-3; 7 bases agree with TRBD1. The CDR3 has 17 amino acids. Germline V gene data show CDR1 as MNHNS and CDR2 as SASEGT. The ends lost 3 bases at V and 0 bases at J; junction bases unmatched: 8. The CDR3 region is CASSEWRQGYSGNTIYF. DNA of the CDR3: TGTGCCAGCAGTGAGTGGAGACAGGGTTACTCTGGAAACACCATATATTTT.

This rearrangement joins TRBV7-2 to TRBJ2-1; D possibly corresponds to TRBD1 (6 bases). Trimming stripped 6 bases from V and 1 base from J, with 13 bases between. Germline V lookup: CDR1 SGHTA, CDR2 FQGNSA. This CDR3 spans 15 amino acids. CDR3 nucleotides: TGTGCCAGCAGTCCAGGGGCGCGGTCCTACAATGAGCAGTTCTTC. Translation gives CASSPGARSYNEQFF.

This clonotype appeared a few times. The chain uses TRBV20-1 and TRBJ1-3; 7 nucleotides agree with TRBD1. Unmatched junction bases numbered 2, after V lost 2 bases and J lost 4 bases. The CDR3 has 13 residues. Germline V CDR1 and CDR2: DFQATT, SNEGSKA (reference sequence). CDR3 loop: CSARSTGGNTIYF. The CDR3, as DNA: TGCAGTGCTAGATCGACAGGGGGAAACACCATATATTTT.

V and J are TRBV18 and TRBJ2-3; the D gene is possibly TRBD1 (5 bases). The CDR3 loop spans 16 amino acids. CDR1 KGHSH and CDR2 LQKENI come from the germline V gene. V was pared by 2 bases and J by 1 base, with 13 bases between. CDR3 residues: CASSPILRGGTDTQYF. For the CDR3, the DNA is TGTGCCAGCTCACCAATTCTTAGGGGCGGCACAGATACGCAGTATTTT.

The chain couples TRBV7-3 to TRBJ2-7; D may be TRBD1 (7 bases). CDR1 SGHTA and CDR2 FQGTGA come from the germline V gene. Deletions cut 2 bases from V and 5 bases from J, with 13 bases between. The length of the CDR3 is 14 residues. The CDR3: CASSLGGTEDEQYF. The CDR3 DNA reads TGTGCCAGCAGCTTAGGGGGGACAGAGGACGAGCAGTACTTC.

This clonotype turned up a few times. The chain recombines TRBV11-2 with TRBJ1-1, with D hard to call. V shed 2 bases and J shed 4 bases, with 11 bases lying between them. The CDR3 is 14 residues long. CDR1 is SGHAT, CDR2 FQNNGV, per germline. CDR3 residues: CASSLRTVFTEAFF. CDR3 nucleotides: TGTGCCAGCAGCTTAAGGACTGTCTTCACTGAAGCTTTCTTT.